The table lists the clone carrying this TCR beta chain with many counts. Previously described methods with listed TCR primers produced the bulk TCR libraries. TCRdb independently ran MiXCR on the PCR reads; one entry per CDR3 protein. The profile shows a few hundred thousand distinct CDR3 sequences, about 22% of them singletons. This entry belongs to a study of molecular identifiers for immune sequencing clone quantification. Isolation of naive CD8 T cells was achieved by sorting on a CD8+CD4-CCR7+CD45RA+ phenotype. The CDR3 is made up of 12 amino acids. The V and J ends lost 4 bases and 9 bases respectively, with 12 bases between them. Germline loops: CDR1 SQVTM, CDR2 ANQGSEA.

J is TRBJ1-4 and V is TRBV29-1, with D possibly being TRBD1 (6 bases). The specimen sequenced was naive CD8+ T cells from blood, with Jurkat cell RNA spiked in. Subset reported: FACS-sorted CD8+CD4-CCR7+CD45RA+ naive T cells. The clonotype was recovered from a human donor in good health. Some libraries in this study had Jurkat cell RNA spiked in. The CDR3 DNA reads TGCAGCGTTGTGGACAGTCTCCAAAAACTGTTTTTT. As protein: CSVVDSLQKLFF.